Reported below is one TCR beta chain. Sequencing used immunoSEQ multiplex PCR; TCRdb keeps in-frame clones, though not all of them. The data hold more than 60,000 clones, with 82% observed a single time. The sample belongs to a study of blood T cell repertoires in COVID-19. V lost 6 bases, J lost 5 bases, and 7 bases stayed unmatched. The length of the CDR3 is 15 residues. CDR1 is MNHEY, CDR2 SVGAGI, per germline. The receptor's source is a woman over 75 with acute or convalescent COVID-19. The sequenced material came from peripheral blood. The J gene is TRBJ2-5, the V gene TRBV6-5; 12 bases fit TRBD2. As DNA, the CDR3 is TGTGCCAGCAGCGACCGACTAGCGGGAGACGAGACCCAGTACTTC. It yields the protein CASSDRLAGDETQYF.